This is a list of T cell receptor beta chains from one sample in a study of T cells after yellow fever vaccination. TCRdb re-derived calls from the 5' RACE reads in MiXCR, one entry per CDR3 protein. The sample gives hundreds of thousands of distinct CDR3 sequences, around 4.9% of which show up once; less than 3.5% is in the top ten. The material sequenced was CD4+ T cells sorted from PBMCs, taken on the day of the yellow fever booster vaccination. These receptors came from a man aged 18 to 30 who received the YFV17D yellow fever vaccine. Both conserved end residues are trimmed from each CDR3. The order of the fields is CDR3 length, V gene, J gene, CDR3 protein.

>12|TRBV27|TRBJ2-5
ASSFSILQETQY
>10|TRBV5-6|TRBJ2-3
ASSLNVQGRN
>14|TRBV5-4|TRBJ2-3
ASSHPARGGQDTQY
>12|TRBV28|TRBJ1-2
ASISGGKPYGYT
>14|TRBV5-1|TRBJ2-5
ASSLTPTGGGGTQY
>13|TRBV5-6|TRBJ2-3
ASSRGRTVTDTQY
>11|TRBV20-1|TRBJ2-3
SAPYLSTDTQY
>11|TRBV5-1|TRBJ1-1
ASSLVGVPEAF
>10|TRBV5-1|TRBJ1-4
ASSPEGEKLF
>9|TRBV10-3|TRBJ2-3
AISEFTSQY
>12|TRBV6-2/TRBV6-3|TRBJ1-5
ATSGQVGNQPQH
>10|TRBV7-9|TRBJ2-1
ASSLASSAPF
>12|TRBV5-1|TRBJ2-3
ASSLDGRPDTQY
>12|TRBV5-4|TRBJ1-2
ASSASGGGPGYT
>16|TRBV6-5|TRBJ2-3
ASSYSGLAGGSTDTQY
>12|TRBV5-4|TRBJ2-3
ASWGGVDTDTQY
>12|TRBV12-3/TRBV12-4|TRBJ2-5
ASTLRGTKGTQY
>9|TRBV7-5|TRBJ1-2
ISVPEAGDT
>11|TRBV15|TRBJ1-5
ATSRDNNPPQH
>12|TRBV6-5|TRBJ1-1
ASADGTRGTEAF
>14|TRBV9|TRBJ2-6
ASNPSPSSGANVLT
>13|TRBV20-1|TRBJ1-2
SSQLQGPATYGYT
>14|TRBV19|TRBJ1-1
ASSRAASTSHTEAF
>12|TRBV11-2|TRBJ1-2
ASSLDRGIYGYT
>11|TRBV4-3|TRBJ2-3
ASSSFRGDTQY
>13|TRBV4-1|TRBJ2-1
ASSVTGLQANEQF
>12|TRBV7-2|TRBJ1-4
ASSLYFRGEKLF
>12|TRBV5-1|TRBJ2-5
ASSTLGAKETQY